A selection of T cell receptor beta chains follows, all from one sample in a study of spatial heterogeneity in lung cancer. TCRdb independently ran MiXCR on the 5' RACE reads; one entry per CDR3 protein. The sample contains about 82,000 distinct CDR3 sequences, over 9.5% of which appear only once. The input for sequencing was PBMCs, taken at surgery. These receptors all stem from a male donor with early-stage non-small cell lung cancer. Each CDR3 is given with its conserved first and last residue. A D gene is named only where the DNA matches it firmly. A clone size is listed for some rows: how often the clone was seen (once, few, many), or a class if it is expanded.

v_gene	j_gene	abundance	d_gene	CDR3aa	CDR3nt
TRBV11-3	TRBJ2-3	NA	TRBD1	CASSSLQGTTQYF	TGTGCCAGCAGCTCTTTACAGGGGACTACGCAGTATTTT
TRBV20-1	TRBJ2-3	many	NA	CSARDKAGFTDTQYF	TGCAGTGCTAGAGATAAGGCGGGGTTCACAGATACGCAGTATTTT
TRBV20-1	TRBJ2-1	many	NA	CSARSGTDEQFF	TGCAGTGCTAGGTCAGGGACGGATGAGCAGTTCTTC
TRBV7-2	TRBJ1-2	few	NA	CASSAVRADYGYTF	TGTGCCAGCAGCGCGGTCCGCGCGGACTATGGCTACACCTTC
TRBV7-9	TRBJ2-1	few	NA	CASSPGTSRSYNEQFF	TGTGCCAGCAGCCCAGGGACATCCAGATCCTACAATGAGCAGTTCTTC
TRBV7-2	TRBJ2-5	NA	TRBD1	CASSQTQGYQETQYF	TGTGCCAGCAGCCAAACACAGGGGTACCAAGAGACCCAGTACTTC
TRBV29-1	TRBJ2-3	few	TRBD2	CSVELALSTDTQYF	TGCAGCGTGGAACTAGCGCTTAGCACAGATACGCAGTATTTT
TRBV4-1	TRBJ1-1	NA	NA	CASSQAGITEAFF	TGCGCCAGCAGCCAGGCGGGGATCACTGAAGCTTTCTTT
TRBV5-1	TRBJ2-1	few	TRBD2	CASSLEGGSSYNEQFF	TGCGCCAGCAGCTTGGAGGGCGGGAGCTCCTACAATGAGCAGTTCTTC
TRBV12-3/TRBV12-4	TRBJ2-5	NA	TRBD2	CASSSGLAGRGPQYF	TGTGCCAGCAGTTCAGGACTAGCGGGGAGGGGGCCCCAGTACTTC
TRBV11-1	TRBJ2-2	few	NA	CASSLVGIELFF	TGTGCCAGCAGCTTAGTTGGAATAGAGCTGTTTTTT
TRBV11-2	TRBJ2-1	NA	NA	CASSLDSLAWEQFF	TGTGCCAGCAGCTTAGATTCTCTAGCCTGGGAGCAGTTCTTC
TRBV7-3	TRBJ2-2	few	TRBD2	CASSSTSLLAGGPGSTGELFF	TGTGCCAGCAGCTCAACTTCTCTCCTAGCGGGAGGGCCGGGGAGCACCGGGGAGCTGTTTTTT
TRBV6-1	TRBJ1-3	NA	NA	CASSENKLLSGNTIYF	TGTGCCAGCAGTGAAAACAAGCTCCTATCTGGAAACACCATATATTTT
TRBV3-1	TRBJ2-7	few	NA	CASSQFTVNEQYF	TGTGCCAGCAGCCAATTTACAGTGAACGAGCAGTACTTC
TRBV27	TRBJ2-3	NA	NA	CASSSRWAVRSDTQYF	TGTGCCAGCAGTTCACGATGGGCGGTGAGATCTGATACGCAGTATTTT
TRBV9	TRBJ1-4	NA	NA	CASSVAFATNEKLFF	TGTGCCAGCAGCGTAGCTTTTGCAACTAATGAAAAACTGTTTTTT
TRBV12-3/TRBV12-4	TRBJ2-1	NA	NA	CASSLERVYNEQFF	TGTGCCAGCAGTTTGGAGCGGGTTTACAATGAGCAGTTCTTC
TRBV19	TRBJ2-2	NA	TRBD2	CASSPGLAGANGELFF	TGTGCCAGTAGTCCCGGACTAGCGGGAGCGAACGGGGAGCTGTTTTTT
TRBV6-9	TRBJ2-5	once	NA	CASTHSEEETQYF	TGTGCCAGCACCCATTCGGAGGAGGAGACCCAGTACTTC
TRBV7-2	TRBJ2-2	few	NA	CASSLGSRLNTGELFF	TGTGCCAGCAGCTTAGGTTCACGGTTGAACACCGGGGAGCTGTTTTTT
TRBV20-1	TRBJ1-5	many	NA	CSASVRQGEDQPQHF	TGCAGTGCTAGCGTTCGGCAGGGCGAGGATCAGCCCCAGCATTTT
TRBV3-1	TRBJ2-1	few	NA	CASSPGSLNEQFF	TGTGCCAGCAGCCCGGGGTCCCTCAATGAGCAGTTCTTC
TRBV20-1	TRBJ2-3	NA	TRBD2	CSASMTSGGDTQYF	TGCAGTGCTAGTATGACTAGCGGGGGAGATACGCAGTATTTT
TRBV5-1	TRBJ1-1	NA	NA	CASSYRGPTWGTEAFF	TGCGCCAGCAGCTATCGAGGGCCCACTTGGGGCACTGAAGCTTTCTTT
TRBV7-9	TRBJ2-3	few	TRBD1	CASSLGRDSLTDTQYF	TGTGCCAGCAGCTTAGGACGGGACAGCTTAACAGATACGCAGTATTTT
TRBV3-1	TRBJ2-4	few	NA	CASSQAGSKNIQYF	TGTGCCAGCAGCCAAGCAGGTTCCAAAAACATTCAGTACTTC
TRBV5-1	TRBJ2-5	NA	TRBD1	CASSWDSVETQYF	TGCGCCAGCAGCTGGGACAGCGTGGAGACCCAGTACTTC
TRBV7-2	TRBJ2-3	NA	NA	CASSLRGGRTDTQYF	TGTGCCAGCAGCTTAAGGGGGGGCCGCACAGATACGCAGTATTTT
TRBV7-8	TRBJ2-7	few	TRBD1	CASSGGQGAPVYEQYF	TGTGCCAGCAGCGGGGGACAGGGGGCGCCGGTCTACGAGCAGTACTTC
TRBV6-1	TRBJ2-3	many	TRBD2	CASSENSGGADTQYF	TGTGCCAGCAGTGAAAATAGCGGGGGAGCAGATACGCAGTATTTT
TRBV3-1	TRBJ1-1	NA	TRBD1	CASAVDRANTEAFF	TGTGCCAGCGCCGTAGACAGGGCTAACACTGAAGCTTTCTTT
TRBV24-1	TRBJ1-1	few	TRBD1	CATSETGGGTEAFF	TGTGCCACCAGTGAAACAGGGGGAGGAACTGAAGCTTTCTTT
TRBV7-3	TRBJ1-1	many	NA	CASSFNGGETEAFF	TGTGCCAGCAGCTTTAACGGCGGGGAAACTGAAGCTTTCTTT
TRBV9	TRBJ2-7	few	TRBD2	CASSVEAGDSYEQYF	TGTGCCAGCAGCGTGGAGGCGGGGGACTCCTACGAGCAGTACTTC
TRBV11-1	TRBJ2-3	few	TRBD1	CASSRQGVSTDTQYF	TGTGCCAGCAGTCGTCAGGGGGTTTCGACAGATACGCAGTATTTT
TRBV7-3	TRBJ2-1	NA	TRBD2	CASSLSYSGGHNEQFF	TGTGCCAGCAGCTTAAGTTATAGCGGGGGGCACAATGAGCAGTTCTTC
TRBV7-9	TRBJ1-1	few	TRBD1	CASSSDRVKVGDTEAFF	TGTGCCAGCAGCTCCGACAGGGTGAAGGTGGGCGACACTGAAGCTTTCTTT
TRBV5-1	TRBJ2-1	NA	TRBD2	CASSPGTSGNEQFF	TGCGCCAGCAGCCCCGGGACTAGCGGCAATGAGCAGTTCTTC
TRBV24-1	TRBJ2-1	few	NA	CATSDSGRFGYNEQFF	TGTGCCACCAGTGATTCCGGAAGGTTTGGGTACAATGAGCAGTTCTTC
TRBV5-4	TRBJ2-5	few	TRBD1	CASRYGTAGETQYF	TGTGCCAGCAGATACGGGACAGCAGGGGAGACCCAGTACTTC
TRBV5-4	TRBJ2-5	NA	NA	CASSPHAFEGETQYF	TGTGCCAGCAGCCCTCACGCGTTTGAGGGAGAGACCCAGTACTTC
TRBV29-1	TRBJ1-2	NA	TRBD1	CSALTGVGYTF	TGCAGCGCTCTAACAGGGGTCGGCTACACCTTC
TRBV29-1	TRBJ1-1	NA	TRBD1	CSVMGQGRRDTEAFF	TGCAGCGTTATGGGACAGGGCCGTAGGGACACTGAAGCTTTCTTT
TRBV24-1	TRBJ2-1	few	TRBD2	CATGLAGLRNEQFF	TGTGCCACCGGACTAGCGGGACTTCGGAATGAGCAGTTCTTC
TRBV3-1	TRBJ2-3	few	NA	CASSPPRVDGTDTQYF	TGTGCCAGCAGCCCGCCCCGGGTGGATGGCACAGATACGCAGTATTTT
TRBV7-2	TRBJ2-3	few	TRBD2	CASSSRLAGADTQYF	TGTGCCAGCAGCTCAAGACTAGCGGGGGCAGATACGCAGTATTTT
TRBV5-1	TRBJ2-7	NA	TRBD2	CASSPGLEVSYEQYF	TGCGCCAGCAGCCCAGGACTAGAAGTCTCCTACGAGCAGTACTTC
TRBV27	TRBJ2-7	NA	TRBD1	CASSREQGYEQYF	TGTGCCAGCAGCAGGGAACAGGGGTACGAGCAGTACTTC
TRBV2	TRBJ2-1	few	TRBD2	CASSDGSSGRGEQFF	TGTGCCAGCAGTGACGGGTCTAGCGGGAGGGGTGAGCAGTTCTTC
TRBV5-4	TRBJ2-1	NA	TRBD2	CASSSAGSGGALAQFF	TGTGCCAGCAGTTCCGCTGGTAGCGGGGGGGCCTTAGCGCAGTTCTTC
TRBV4-1	TRBJ1-2	many	NA	CASSQEPQDSNYGYTF	TGCGCCAGCAGCCAAGAACCACAGGACTCTAACTATGGCTACACCTTC
TRBV5-4	TRBJ2-1	few	TRBD2	CASSLGTSGTSSYNEQFF	TGTGCCAGCAGCTTAGGGACTAGCGGGACGTCCTCCTACAATGAGCAGTTCTTC
TRBV4-2	TRBJ2-5	few	NA	CASSQDLGPRETQYF	TGTGCCAGCAGCCAAGATCTTGGCCCCAGGGAGACCCAGTACTTC
TRBV19	TRBJ2-7	few	TRBD2	CASSVPAGEAGEQYF	TGTGCCAGTAGTGTTCCAGCGGGAGAAGCGGGTGAGCAGTACTTC
TRBV9	TRBJ2-4	NA	NA	CASSSSRGNIQYF	TGTGCCAGCAGCTCCTCGCGGGGAAACATTCAGTACTTC
TRBV4-1	TRBJ2-7	few	TRBD2	CASSQDRRGDRYEQYF	TGCGCCAGCAGCCAAGATCGGCGGGGGGACCGCTACGAGCAGTACTTC
TRBV19	TRBJ2-1	few	NA	CASSPKTGLFEQFF	TGTGCCAGTAGTCCCAAGACAGGTTTATTCGAGCAGTTCTTC
TRBV14	TRBJ1-1	NA	NA	CASSQEGSGAFF	TGTGCCAGCAGCCAAGAGGGCTCGGGGGCTTTCTTT